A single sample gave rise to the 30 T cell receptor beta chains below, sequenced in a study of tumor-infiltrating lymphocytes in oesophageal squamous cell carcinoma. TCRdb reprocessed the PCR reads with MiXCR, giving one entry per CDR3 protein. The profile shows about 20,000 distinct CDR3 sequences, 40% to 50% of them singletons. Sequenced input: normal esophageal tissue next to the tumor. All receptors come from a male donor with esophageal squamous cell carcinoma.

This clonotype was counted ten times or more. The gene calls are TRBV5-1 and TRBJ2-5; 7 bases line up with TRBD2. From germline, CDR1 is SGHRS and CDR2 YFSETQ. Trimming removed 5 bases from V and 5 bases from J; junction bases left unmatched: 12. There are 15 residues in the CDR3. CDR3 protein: CASSTGPAGGETQYF. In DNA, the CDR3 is TGCGCCAGCAGTACGGGTCCGGCCGGGGGGGAGACCCAGTACTTC.

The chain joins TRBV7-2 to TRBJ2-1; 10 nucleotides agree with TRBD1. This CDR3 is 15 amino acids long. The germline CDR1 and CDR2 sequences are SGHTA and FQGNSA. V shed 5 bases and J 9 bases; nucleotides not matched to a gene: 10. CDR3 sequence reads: CASSQAGQGLGEQFF. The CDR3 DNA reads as TGTGCCAGCAGCCAGGCGGGACAGGGGCTAGGTGAGCAGTTCTTC.

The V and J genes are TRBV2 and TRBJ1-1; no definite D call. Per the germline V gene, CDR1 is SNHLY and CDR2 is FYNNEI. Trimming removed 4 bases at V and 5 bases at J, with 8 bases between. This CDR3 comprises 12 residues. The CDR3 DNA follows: TGTGCCAGCAGTGGCGCCGGTACTGAAGCTTTCTTT. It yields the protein CASSGAGTEAFF.

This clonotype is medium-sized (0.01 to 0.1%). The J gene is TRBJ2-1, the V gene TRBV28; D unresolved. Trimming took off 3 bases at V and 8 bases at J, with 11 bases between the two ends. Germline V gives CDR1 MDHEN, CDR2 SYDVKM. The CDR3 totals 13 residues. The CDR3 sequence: CASSFLLVDEQFF. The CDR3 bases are TGTGCCAGCAGTTTCCTTTTGGTAGATGAGCAGTTCTTC.

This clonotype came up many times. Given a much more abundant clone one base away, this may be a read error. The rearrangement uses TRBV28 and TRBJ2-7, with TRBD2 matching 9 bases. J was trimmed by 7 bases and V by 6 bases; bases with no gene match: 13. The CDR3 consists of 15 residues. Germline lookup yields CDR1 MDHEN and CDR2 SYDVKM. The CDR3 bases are TGTGCCAGCAGCCCTAGCGGGACCCTCTACAATGAGCAGTACTTC. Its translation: CASSPSGTLYNEQYF.

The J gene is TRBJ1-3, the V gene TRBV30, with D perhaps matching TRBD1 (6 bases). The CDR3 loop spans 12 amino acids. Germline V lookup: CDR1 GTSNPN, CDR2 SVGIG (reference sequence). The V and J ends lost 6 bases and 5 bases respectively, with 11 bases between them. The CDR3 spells CACPDRRNTIYF. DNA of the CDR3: TGTGCCTGTCCAGACAGGAGAAACACCATATATTTT. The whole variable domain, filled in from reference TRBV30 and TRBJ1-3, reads SQTIHQWPATLVQPVGSPLSLECTVEGTSNPNLYWYRQAAGRGLQLLFYSVGIGQISSEVPQNLSASRPQDRQFILSSKKLLLSDSGFYLCACPDRRNTIYFGEGSWLTVV.

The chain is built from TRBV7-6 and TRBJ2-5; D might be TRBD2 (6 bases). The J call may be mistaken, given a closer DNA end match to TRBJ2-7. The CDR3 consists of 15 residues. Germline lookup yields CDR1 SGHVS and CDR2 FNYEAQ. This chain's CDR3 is CASSLGASVAYEQYF. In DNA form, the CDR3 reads TGTGCCAGCAGCTTAGGGGCTAGCGTAGCCTACGAGCAGTACTTC.

In DNA, the CDR3 is TGTGCCAGCAGTTTAGGCGGGTTCACAGATACGCAGTATTTT. It specifies CASSLGGFTDTQYF. V is TRBV27 and J is TRBJ2-3, with D perhaps matching TRBD2 (5 bases). Germline V gene sequence: CDR1 MNHEY, CDR2 SMNVEV (reference sequence). Trimming cost V 2 bases and J 2 bases, with 8 bases left between them. The CDR3 is 14 residues long.

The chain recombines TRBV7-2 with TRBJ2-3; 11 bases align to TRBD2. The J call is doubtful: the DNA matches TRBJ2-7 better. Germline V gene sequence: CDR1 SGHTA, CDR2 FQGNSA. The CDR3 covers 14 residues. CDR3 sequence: CASSLTSGRHEQYF. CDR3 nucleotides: TGTGCCAGCAGCTTAACTAGCGGGAGACACGAGCAGTACTTC.

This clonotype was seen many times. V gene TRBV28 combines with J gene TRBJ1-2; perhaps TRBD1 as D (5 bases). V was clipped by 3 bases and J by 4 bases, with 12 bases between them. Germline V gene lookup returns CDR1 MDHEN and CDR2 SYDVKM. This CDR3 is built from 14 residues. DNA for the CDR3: TGTGCCAGCAGTTTCGCACAGGACCTCTATGGCTACACCTTC. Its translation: CASSFAQDLYGYTF.

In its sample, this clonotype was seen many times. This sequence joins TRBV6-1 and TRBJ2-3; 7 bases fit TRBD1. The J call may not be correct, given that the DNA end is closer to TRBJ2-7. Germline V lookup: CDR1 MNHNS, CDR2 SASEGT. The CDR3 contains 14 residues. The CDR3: CASSPGTVGLEQYF. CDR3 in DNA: TGTGCCAGCAGCCCCGGGACAGTCGGCCTCGAGCAGTACTTC.

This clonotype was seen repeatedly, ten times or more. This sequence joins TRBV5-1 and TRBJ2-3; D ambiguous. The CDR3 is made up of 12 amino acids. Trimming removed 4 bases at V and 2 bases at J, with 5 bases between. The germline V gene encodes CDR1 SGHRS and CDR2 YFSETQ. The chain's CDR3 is CASSQNTDTQYF. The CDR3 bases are TGCGCCAGCAGCCAAAACACAGATACGCAGTATTTT.

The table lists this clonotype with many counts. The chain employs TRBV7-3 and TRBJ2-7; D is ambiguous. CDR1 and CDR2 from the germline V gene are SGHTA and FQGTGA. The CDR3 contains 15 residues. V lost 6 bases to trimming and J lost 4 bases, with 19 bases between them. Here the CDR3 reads CASRPLIRPRYEQYF. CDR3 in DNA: TGTGCCAGCAGACCCCTAATACGTCCCCGGTACGAGCAGTACTTC.

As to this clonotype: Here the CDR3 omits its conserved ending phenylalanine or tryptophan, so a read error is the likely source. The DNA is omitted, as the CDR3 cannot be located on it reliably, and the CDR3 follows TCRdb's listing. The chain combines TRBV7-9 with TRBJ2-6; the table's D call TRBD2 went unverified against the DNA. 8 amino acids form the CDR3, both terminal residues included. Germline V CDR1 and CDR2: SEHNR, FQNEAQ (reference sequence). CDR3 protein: CASSFSSG.

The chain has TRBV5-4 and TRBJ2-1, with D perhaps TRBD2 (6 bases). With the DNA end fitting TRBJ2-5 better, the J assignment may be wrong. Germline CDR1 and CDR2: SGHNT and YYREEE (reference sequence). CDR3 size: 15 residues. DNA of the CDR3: TGTGCCAGCAGCTTGGAGCTCGGGGGAAGGGAGACCCAGTACTTC. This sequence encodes CASSLELGGRETQYF.

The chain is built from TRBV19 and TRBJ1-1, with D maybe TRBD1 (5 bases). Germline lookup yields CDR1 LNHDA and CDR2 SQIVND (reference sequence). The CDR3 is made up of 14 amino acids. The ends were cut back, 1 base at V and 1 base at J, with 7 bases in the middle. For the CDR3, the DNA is TGTGCCAGTAGTATAGCAGGGAGGAACACTGAAGCTTTCTTT. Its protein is CASSIAGRNTEAFF. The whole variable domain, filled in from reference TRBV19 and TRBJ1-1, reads DGGITQSPKYLFRKEGQNVTLSCEQNLNHDAMYWYRQDPGQGLRLIYYSQIVNDFQKGDIAEGYSVSREKKESFPLTVTSAQKNPTAFYLCASSIAGRNTEAFFGQGTRLTVV.

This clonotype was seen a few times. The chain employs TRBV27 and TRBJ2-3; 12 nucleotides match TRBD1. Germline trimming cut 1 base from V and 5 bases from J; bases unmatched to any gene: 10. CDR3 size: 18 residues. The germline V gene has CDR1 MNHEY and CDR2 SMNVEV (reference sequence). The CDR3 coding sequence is TGTGCCAGCAGTTTATTCGAACCGGGACAGGGGGCAATAGATACGCAGTATTTT. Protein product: CASSLFEPGQGAIDTQYF.

In DNA, the CDR3 is TGTGCCAGCAGCTTAGAGGGGGGTTTGGGGGCCGTCGATCAGCCCCAGCATTTT. It yields the protein CASSLEGGLGAVDQPQHF. The chain has TRBV7-9 and TRBJ1-5; possibly TRBD1 for D (6 bases). Trimming cost V 1 base and J 5 bases, with 21 bases left between them. CDR1 and CDR2 from the germline V gene are SEHNR and FQNEAQ (reference sequence). The CDR3 sequence is 18 residues long.

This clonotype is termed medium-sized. The CDR3 DNA is TGTGCCAGCAGCTTATTATCCCTAGGTTCAGGGGACGAGCAGTACTTC. Its protein is CASSLLSLGSGDEQYF. This chain links TRBV7-9 with TRBJ2-7; possible D gene TRBD1, 6 bases. V was trimmed by 2 bases and J by 5 bases, leaving 19 bases between them. This CDR3 is 16 amino acids long. Germline V gene data show CDR1 as SEHNR and CDR2 as FQNEAQ (reference sequence).

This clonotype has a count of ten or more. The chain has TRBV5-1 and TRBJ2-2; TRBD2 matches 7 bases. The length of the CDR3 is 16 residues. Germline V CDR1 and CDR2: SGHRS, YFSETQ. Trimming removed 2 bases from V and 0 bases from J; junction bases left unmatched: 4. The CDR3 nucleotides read TGCGCCAGCAGCTTTCTAGCGGAGGCGAACACCGGGGAGCTGTTTTTT. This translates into CASSFLAEANTGELFF.

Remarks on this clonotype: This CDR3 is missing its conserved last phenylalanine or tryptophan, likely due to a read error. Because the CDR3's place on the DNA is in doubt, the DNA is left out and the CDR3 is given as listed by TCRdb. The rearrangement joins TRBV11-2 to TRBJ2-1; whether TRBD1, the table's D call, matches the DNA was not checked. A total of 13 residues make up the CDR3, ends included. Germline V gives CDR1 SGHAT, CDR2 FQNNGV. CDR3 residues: CASSSISTGSLER.

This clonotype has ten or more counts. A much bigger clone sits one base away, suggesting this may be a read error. The CDR3 DNA reads as TGTGCCAGCAGCTTTGGACTAGCGGGATCCGGGGAGCTGTATTTT. This gives the protein CASSFGLAGSGELYF. The genes are TRBV7-2 and TRBJ2-3; 12 nucleotides agree with TRBD2. The CDR3 consists of 15 residues. Germline CDR1 and CDR2: SGHTA and FQGNSA. V dropped 3 bases and J dropped 14; count of bases not matched to a gene: 12.

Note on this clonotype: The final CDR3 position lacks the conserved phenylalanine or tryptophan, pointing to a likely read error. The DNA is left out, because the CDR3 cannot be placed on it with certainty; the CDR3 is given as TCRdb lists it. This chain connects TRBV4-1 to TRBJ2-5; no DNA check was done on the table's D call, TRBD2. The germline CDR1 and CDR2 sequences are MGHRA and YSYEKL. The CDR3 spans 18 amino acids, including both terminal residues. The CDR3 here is CASSQDRTGRPYGYTFGS.

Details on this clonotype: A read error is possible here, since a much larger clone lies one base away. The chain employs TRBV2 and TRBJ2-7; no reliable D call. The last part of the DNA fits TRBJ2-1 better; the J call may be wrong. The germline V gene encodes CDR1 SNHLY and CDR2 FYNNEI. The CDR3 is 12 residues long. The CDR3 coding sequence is TGTGCCAGCAGAGACTGGTACAATGGGCAGTTCTTC. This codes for CASRDWYNGQFF.

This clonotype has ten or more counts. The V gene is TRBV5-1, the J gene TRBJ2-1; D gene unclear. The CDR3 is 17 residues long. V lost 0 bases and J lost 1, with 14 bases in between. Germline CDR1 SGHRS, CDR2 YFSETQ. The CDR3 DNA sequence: TGCGCCAGCAGCTTGGGGGGTACTGCGGCATCCTACAATGAGCAGTTCTTC. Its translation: CASSLGGTAASYNEQFF.

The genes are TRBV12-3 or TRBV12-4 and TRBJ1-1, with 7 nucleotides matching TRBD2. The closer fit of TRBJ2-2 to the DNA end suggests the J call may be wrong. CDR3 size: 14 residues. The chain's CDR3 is CASSFGAGGGELFF. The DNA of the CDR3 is TGTGCCAGCAGTTTTGGCGCCGGGGGGGGGGAGCTGTTTTTT.

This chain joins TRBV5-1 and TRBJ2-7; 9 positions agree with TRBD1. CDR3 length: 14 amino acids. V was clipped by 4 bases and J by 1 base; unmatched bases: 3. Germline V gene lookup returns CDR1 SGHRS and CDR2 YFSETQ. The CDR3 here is CASSPGQGSYEQYF. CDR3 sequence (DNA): TGCGCCAGCAGCCCAGGACAGGGGTCCTACGAGCAGTACTTC.

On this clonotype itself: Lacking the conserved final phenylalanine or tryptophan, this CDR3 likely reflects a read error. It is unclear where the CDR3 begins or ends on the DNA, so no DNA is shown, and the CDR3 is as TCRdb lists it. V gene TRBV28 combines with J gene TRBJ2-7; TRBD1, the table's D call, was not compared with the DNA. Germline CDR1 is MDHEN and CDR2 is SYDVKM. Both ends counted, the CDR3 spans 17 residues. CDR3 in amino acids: CASSPLGQGNYGYTFGS.

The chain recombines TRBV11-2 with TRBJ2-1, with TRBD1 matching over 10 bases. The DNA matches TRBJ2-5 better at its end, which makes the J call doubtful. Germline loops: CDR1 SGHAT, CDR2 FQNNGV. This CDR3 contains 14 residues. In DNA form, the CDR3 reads TGTGCCAGCAGCTGGACAGGGGGGGCGGGGACCCAGTACTTC. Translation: CASSWTGGAGTQYF.

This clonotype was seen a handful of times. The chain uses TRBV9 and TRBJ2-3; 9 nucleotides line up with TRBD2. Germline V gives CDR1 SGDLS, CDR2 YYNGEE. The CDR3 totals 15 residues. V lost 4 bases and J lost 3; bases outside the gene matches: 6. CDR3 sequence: CASSPSGIDTDTQYF. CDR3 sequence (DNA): TGTGCCAGCAGCCCTAGCGGGATCGATACAGATACGCAGTATTTT.